The clone carrying this T cell receptor (beta chain) was seen a few times. Its antigen remains unknown. This sample was included in a study of naive and memory T cell subsets. Overall study results and limits: TCR abundance followed a power law differing between naive and memory subsets. Diversity fell and Gini index rose from naive through CM, EM, EMRA. A few larger clonotypes appeared in naive repertoires, especially CD8, possibly memory cells re-expressing CD45RA.

The beta constant-region primer was an equimolar mix of two oligonucleotides covering TRBC1 and TRBC2. Nested alpha and beta constant-region primers with the SP2 primer drove four PCR rounds on ligated cDNA. A 12-nucleotide UMI and the SP2 primer were added to the cDNA 3' end by oligonucleotide ligation. TCRdb passed the UMI-ligation and nested PCR reads through MiXCR, listing each CDR3 protein once. The sample consists of about 150,000 distinct CDR3 sequences, 22% of them appearing once. This receptor was identified in a human donor in good health. The source material was naive CD4+ T cells from blood.

Here the CDR3 DNA reads TGCGCCAGCAGCCAACCACGGGACAGGGGAAACACCGGGGAGCTGTTTTTT. Encoded protein: CASSQPRDRGNTGELFF. The rearrangement uses TRBV4-1 and TRBJ2-2; 10 bases are shared with TRBD1. Losses at the gene ends were 2 bases for V and 2 bases for J; bases not matched to a gene: 5. This CDR3 spans 17 amino acids. Germline CDR1 reads MGHRA; CDR2 reads YSYEKL.